The 2 T cell receptor beta chains below come from one sample, sequenced in a study of vaccination and CD4 T cells after COVID-19. Oncomine TCR Beta short-read sequencing was applied to DNA from cultured CD4+ T cells. TCRdb called the PCR reads again in MiXCR, with one record for every CDR3 protein. In the table there are 15,000 to 20,000 distinct CDR3 sequences, approximately 40% of which are singletons. Antigen specificity for these receptors is unknown. Specified treatment: roughly nine-day PBMC culture with coronavirus spike peptide pools or control peptides (ViraFEST assay). Input material: CD4+ T cells from blood, cultured in vitro. The receptor source for this set is a human donor who had recovered from COVID-19.

The V and J genes are TRBV15 and TRBJ1-4; D remains unclear. The CDR3 covers 16 residues. Germline CDR1 reads LNHNV; CDR2 reads YYDKDF (reference sequence). Trimming left V 0 bases short and J 0 bases short, with 8 bases between. The CDR3 protein is CATSRDTPATNEKLFF. The CDR3 DNA reads TGTGCCACCAGCAGAGATACCCCAGCAACTAATGAAAAACTGTTTTTT.

This clonotype appeared once. This sequence joins TRBV19 and TRBJ2-5; D is uncertain. CDR3 size: 17 residues. Trimming cost V 2 bases and J 3 bases, with 19 bases left between them. Germline CDR1 and CDR2: LNHDA and SQIVND (reference sequence). The CDR3 reads CASSIRWFGQAEETQYF. Here the CDR3 DNA reads TGTGCCAGTAGTATAAGGTGGTTTGGCCAGGCAGAAGAGACCCAGTACTTC.